One sample yielded the 17 T cell receptor beta chains listed below, sequenced in a study of low-dose radiotherapy and immunotherapy resistance in tumors. The time point: before trial treatment. Alpha and beta chains were covered, as first-strand cDNA relied on TRAV- and TRBV-specific primers. TCR amplification used 20 to 25 PCR cycles, a constant-region primer and a V-primer adapter. TCRdb recomputed calls from the reads with MiXCR, one row per CDR3 protein. The table shows fewer than 90,000 distinct CDR3 sequences, with roughly 30% occurring only once. The source material was PBMCs, sampled before treatment. These receptors all stem from a female donor with ovarian cancer.

This clonotype was recorded at least ten times. This sequence joins TRBV9 and TRBJ1-4; TRBD1 might be the D (6 bases). CDR3 length: 15 amino acids. Germline-derived CDR1 and CDR2 are SGDLS and YYNGEE. Trimming pared 0 bases from V and 5 bases from J, leaving 11 bases between. For the CDR3, the DNA is TGTGCCAGCAGCGTAGAAGGGGGGATAAATGAAAAACTGTTTTTT. Protein sequence: CASSVEGGINEKLFF.

The chain joins TRBV9 to TRBJ2-3; 7 positions agree with TRBD2. After removal of 0 bases from V and 2 bases from J, the junction contained 3 bases not matched to a gene. The length of the CDR3 is 15 residues. Germline V gene sequence: CDR1 SGDLS, CDR2 YYNGEE. The DNA for the CDR3 is TGTGCCAGCAGCGTAGGGGAGGGCTTCACAGATACGCAGTATTTT. It yields the protein CASSVGEGFTDTQYF. Together with reference TRBV9 and TRBJ2-3, the CDR3 gives the full variable domain: DSGVTQTPKHLITATGQRVTLRCSPRSGDLSVYWYQQSLDQGLQFLIQYYNGEERAKGNILERFSAQQFPDLHSELNLSSLELGDSALYFCASSVGEGFTDTQYFGPGTRLTVL.

This clonotype appeared many times. The gene calls are TRBV20-1 and TRBJ1-1; TRBD1 might be the D (6 bases). V lost 5 bases and J 7 bases, leaving 23 bases between the germline ends. The CDR3 consists of 15 residues. Germline CDR1 is DFQATT and CDR2 is SNEGSKA (reference sequence). In DNA, the CDR3 is TGCAGTGCTTGGGGGGCGCAAGGGGTTTGGGGTGAAGCTTTCTTT. The encoded protein is CSAWGAQGVWGEAFF.

The chain's CDR3 is CSVEALGTDPSTDTQYF. Here the CDR3 DNA reads TGCAGCGTTGAAGCCCTCGGGACAGACCCTAGCACAGATACGCAGTATTTT. The chain has TRBV29-1 and TRBJ2-3; 7 bases line up with TRBD1. The J segment lost 0 bases and the V segment lost 1 base, leaving 10 bases of the junction unmatched. The CDR3 is 17 amino acids. Looked up from germline, CDR1 is SQVTM and CDR2 is ANQGSEA.

Ten or more counts support this clonotype. The chain carries TRBV29-1 and TRBJ2-2; 10 nucleotides align to TRBD1. This CDR3 region has 16 residues. CDR1 SQVTM and CDR2 ANQGSEA come from the germline V gene. V shed 5 bases, J shed 4 bases, and the junction held 10 bases outside the gene matches. The CDR3 sequence: CSVRPGGTGVTGELFF. CDR3 in DNA: TGCAGCGTTAGACCCGGCGGGACAGGGGTCACCGGGGAGCTGTTTTTT.

This clonotype was recorded at least ten times. The rearrangement joins TRBV7-3 to TRBJ2-2; D gene ambiguous. Germline V gene data show CDR1 as SGHTA and CDR2 as FQGTGA. The CDR3 is made up of 15 amino acids. V lost 1 base, J lost 4 bases, and 10 bases lay in between. The DNA for the CDR3 is TGTGCCAGCAGCTTAAACTTAGTCGGCACCGGGGAGCTGTTTTTT. Translation: CASSLNLVGTGELFF.

The chain carries TRBV7-6 and TRBJ2-7, with 9 nucleotides matching TRBD1. The V segment lost 5 bases and the J segment 5 bases; nucleotides outside the gene matches: 10. Germline V CDR1 and CDR2: SGHVS, FNYEAQ. The CDR3 is made up of 15 amino acids. The CDR3 spells CASSPSGTGRNEQYF. The DNA for the CDR3 is TGTGCCAGCAGCCCTTCCGGGACAGGGAGAAACGAGCAGTACTTC.

This clonotype was seen at least ten times. The chain carries TRBV29-1 and TRBJ1-2; a weak D match, TRBD1 (5 bases). Germline assignment: CDR1 SQVTM and CDR2 ANQGSEA. There are 12 residues in the CDR3. Trimming left V 5 bases short and J 0 bases short, with 7 bases between. The CDR3 protein is CSVKGANYGYTF. Here the CDR3 DNA reads TGCAGCGTTAAAGGGGCTAACTATGGCTACACCTTC. The full variable domain, in which reference TRBV29-1 and TRBJ1-2 provide the parts outside the CDR3, is SAVISQKPSRDICQRGTSLTIQCQVDSQVTMMFWYRQQPGQSLTLIATANQGSEATYESGFVIDKFPISRPNLTFSTLTVSNMSPEDSSIYLCSVKGANYGYTFGSGTRLTVV.

Note on this clonotype: One end of the junction is discordant with germline, which a read error may explain. This chain joins TRBV11-2 and TRBJ1-6; perhaps TRBD1 as D (5 bases). This CDR3 contains 15 residues. Germline CDR1 reads SGHAT; CDR2 reads FQNNGV. The CDR3 loop reads CASSLRAGYNSPLHF. CDR3 coding DNA: TGTGCCAGCAGCCTAAGGGCAGGGTATAATTCACCCCTACACTTT.

This clonotype was seen many times. CDR3 residues: CASSSTGGYEQYF. The CDR3 DNA reads TGTGCCAGCAGCTCCACCGGGGGGTACGAGCAGTACTTC. The V gene is TRBV5-6, the J gene TRBJ2-7; 7 bases fit TRBD2. The V segment lost 3 bases and the J segment 4 bases; nucleotides outside the gene matches: 4. Germline lookup yields CDR1 SGHDT and CDR2 YYEEEE. CDR3 length: 13 amino acids.

This clonotype is deemed medium-sized. The chain carries TRBV28 and TRBJ1-5, with 12 bases aligning to TRBD1. This CDR3 is 18 amino acids long. V gave up 5 bases and J gave up 2 bases; unmatched junction bases: 10. Germline-derived CDR1 and CDR2 are MDHEN and SYDVKM. The CDR3 loop is CASSPPGQGAGGNQPQHF. The DNA for the CDR3 is TGTGCCAGCAGTCCGCCGGGACAGGGGGCGGGTGGCAATCAGCCCCAGCATTTT.

In this sample, this clonotype turned up many times. The genes are TRBV30 and TRBJ1-2, with 7 bases fitting TRBD1. The V segment lost 2 bases and the J segment 13 bases; nucleotides outside the gene matches: 16. The germline V gene encodes CDR1 GTSNPN and CDR2 SVGIG (reference sequence). The CDR3 covers 14 residues. This CDR3 reads CAWSLLATRGHFTF. CDR3 DNA: TGTGCCTGGAGTCTACTTGCCACGAGGGGGCACTTCACCTTC.

The chain has TRBV10-3 and TRBJ1-2; D gene ambiguous. CDR1 is ENHRY, CDR2 SYGVKD, per germline. The CDR3 spans 12 residues. The V end was cut by 4 bases, the J end by 7 bases, with 10 bases between. CDR3 DNA: TGTGCCATCAGTGCCCATGTAGGTGGCTACACCTTC. This gives the protein CAISAHVGGYTF.

This clonotype was counted ten times or more. The genes are TRBV6-2 or TRBV6-3 and TRBJ2-2; a possible D gene is TRBD1 (6 bases). The V end lost 6 bases, the J end lost 5 bases, and 16 bases lay between the germline ends. Germline CDR1 and CDR2: MNHEY and SVGEGT. The CDR3 sequence is 15 residues long. CDR3 loop: CASRVQGLETGELFF. The DNA of the CDR3 is TGTGCCAGCAGGGTACAGGGATTGGAGACCGGGGAGCTGTTTTTT.

Note on this clonotype: With a far larger clone one base away, a read error is the likely cause. The V and J genes are TRBV6-6 and TRBJ2-3, with 14 bases identical to TRBD2. J lost 5 bases, V lost 8 bases, and 9 bases had no gene match. Germline V CDR1 and CDR2: MNHNY, SVGAGI (reference sequence). This CDR3 comprises 16 residues. CDR3 loop: CASGRTSGRYIDTQYF. The DNA for the CDR3 is TGTGCCAGCGGTCGGACTAGCGGGAGGTACATAGATACGCAGTATTTT.

The CDR3 DNA reads as TGTGCCAGCATTCAGGGCGGGTCCTACAATGAGCAGTTCTTC. Protein: CASIQGGSYNEQFF. The chain joins TRBV28 to TRBJ2-1; D is possibly TRBD1 or TRBD2 (5 bases each). Trimming pared 7 bases from V and 1 base from J, leaving 11 bases between. CDR3 size: 14 residues. CDR1 MDHEN and CDR2 SYDVKM come from the germline V gene.

The rearrangement uses TRBV29-1 and TRBJ1-2; no definite D call. The CDR3 is 11 residues long. Between the trimmed V and J ends, which lost 4 bases and 6 bases, there was a span of 9 bases. Germline loops: CDR1 SQVTM, CDR2 ANQGSEA. DNA for the CDR3: TGCAGCGTTGGGGTGGGAGATGGCTACACCTTC. Amino acid sequence: CSVGVGDGYTF. Using reference TRBV29-1 and TRBJ1-2 for the parts outside the CDR3, the full variable domain is SAVISQKPSRDICQRGTSLTIQCQVDSQVTMMFWYRQQPGQSLTLIATANQGSEATYESGFVIDKFPISRPNLTFSTLTVSNMSPEDSSIYLCSVGVGDGYTFGSGTRLTVV.